The sequence of this TCR beta chain was determined in a study of cytomegalovirus exposure and HLA in healthy donors. Study-level information: There were fewer than 130 million unique TCR beta sequences, drawn from 150 million to 200 million T cells, in an earlier analysis. General study results and limits: Presence/absence analysis assumed near-uniform sequencing depth across donors. It was only CMV serostatus that was available as immune exposure information.

J lost 4 bases, V lost 3 bases, and 16 bases had no gene match. CDR3 length: 18 amino acids. Germline-derived CDR1 and CDR2 are MDHEN and SYDVKM. With 60 Vbeta and 13 Jbeta primers, the PCR was carried out. Per the original data handling: Approximately 78 million unique TCR beta chains, around 10 million of them shared, were counted by a later analysis. TCRdb's table, derived via immunoSEQ multiplex PCR, lists solely in-frame clones and lacks some. V and J calls and clone size are as listed in that table; D and trimming were resolved from the DNA. In the table there are 170,000 or so clones, approximately 84% of which are singletons. This clone was counted a single time. Antigen: not known.

The clonotype was recovered from a man younger than 35 in good health and CMV-seronegative. Sequenced input: PBMCs. The genes are TRBV28 and TRBJ2-7, with 9 bases that match TRBD1. The CDR3 coding sequence is TGTGCCAGCAGTTTCCCCTTTGGATGGGACAGGGAGGTTTACGAGCAGTACTTC. It translates to CASSFPFGWDREVYEQYF.